What follows are 27 T cell receptor beta chains derived from one specimen sequenced in a study of OX40 agonist ivuxolimab in advanced cancers. Method: immunoSEQ multiplex PCR; TCRdb's copy keeps in-frame clones and lacks some. Here the sample spans under 70,000 clones, roughly 84% being singletons. Material: CD4+ or CD8+ T cells sorted from blood, obtained in a trial of the OX40 agonist ivuxolimab. These receptor sequences come from an adult with an advanced solid tumor such as melanoma, head and neck, liver or kidney cancer.

The chain uses TRBV6-6 and TRBJ2-3; 7 bases line up with TRBD1. Germline V gene lookup returns CDR1 MNHNY and CDR2 SVGAGI (reference sequence). The CDR3 spans 15 residues. V lost 6 bases and J lost 6; bases outside the gene matches: 12. CDR3 amino acids: CASSRKQGWGDTQYF. CDR3 nucleotides: TGTGCCAGCAGCCGAAAACAGGGGTGGGGTGATACGCAGTATTTT.

This rearrangement joins TRBV29-1 to TRBJ2-1, with 8 bases aligning to TRBD2. The V gene's germline CDR1 is SQVTM and CDR2 ANQGSEA. V lost 6 bases, J lost 7 bases, and 5 bases stayed unmatched. This CDR3 comprises 12 residues. The CDR3 nucleotides read TGCAGCGTCGGACTAGCTCGGAATGAGCAGTTCTTC. Amino acids: CSVGLARNEQFF.

This rearrangement joins TRBV7-9 to TRBJ2-5, with 7 bases lining up with TRBD1. Germline V gives CDR1 SEHNR, CDR2 FQNEAQ (reference sequence). V shed 2 bases, J shed 5 bases, and the junction held 5 bases outside the gene matches. CDR3 length: 14 amino acids. CDR3 bases: TGTGCCAGCAGCTTATTATCCAGGGGGGAGACCCAGTACTTC. Amino acid sequence: CASSLLSRGETQYF.

The genes are TRBV6-1 and TRBJ2-2; D unresolved. The V end lost 7 bases, the J end lost 2 bases, and 11 bases lay between the germline ends. Germline CDR1 MNHNS, CDR2 SASEGT. This CDR3 has 14 amino acids. As DNA, the CDR3 is TGTGCCAGCAAAGGGCTAGTTAACACCGGGGAGCTGTTTTTT. Its protein product is CASKGLVNTGELFF.

This chain uses TRBV15 with TRBJ2-3, with D maybe TRBD1 (5 bases). Deletions cut 8 bases from V and 2 bases from J, with 5 bases between. The germline gives CDR1 LNHNV, CDR2 YYDKDF (reference sequence). The length of the CDR3 is 11 residues. This CDR3 is CATGATDTQYF. CDR3 bases: TGTGCCACCGGGGCCACAGATACGCAGTATTTT.

The chain links TRBV6-1 to TRBJ1-6; TRBD1 aligns across 8 bases. CDR3 length equals 16 residues. With V trimmed by 4 bases and J by 0 bases, 2 bases remained unmatched. Per the germline V gene, CDR1 is MNHNS and CDR2 is SASEGT. The CDR3 nucleotides are TGTGCCAGCAGTGGACAGGGGAGCTCCTATAATTCACCCCTCCACTTT. It codes for CASSGQGSSYNSPLHF.

This chain connects TRBV28 to TRBJ1-2; the D gene is possibly TRBD1 (5 bases). The CDR3 is 12 residues long. CDR1 is MDHEN, CDR2 SYDVKM, per germline. With 8 bases removed from V and 4 bases from J, the gap between germline ends came to 11 bases. This CDR3 is CASGDPGYGYTF. The CDR3 DNA follows: TGTGCCAGCGGGGACCCCGGCTATGGCTACACCTTC.

In the case of this clone: This specimen includes other DNA sequences encoding the same CDR3. The gene calls are TRBV7-6 and TRBJ1-1; D not certain. CDR1 SGHVS and CDR2 FNYEAQ come from the germline V gene. V was trimmed by 4 bases and J by 1 base, leaving 10 bases between them. The CDR3 length is 14 residues. The CDR3 here is CASSSGRGNTEAFF. The DNA for the CDR3 is TGTGCCAGCAGCTCCGGGCGCGGGAACACTGAAGCTTTCTTT.

This chain joins TRBV7-2 and TRBJ1-4; D remains ambiguous. Trimming stripped 2 bases from V and 6 bases from J, with 10 bases between. Germline loops: CDR1 SGHTA, CDR2 FQGNSA. This CDR3 is built from 14 residues. The CDR3 DNA reads TGTGCCAGCAGCTTAAGTAGGGTTGATGAAAAACTGTTTTTT. It yields the protein CASSLSRVDEKLFF. Looking up the rest from reference TRBV7-2 and TRBJ1-4 gives the full variable domain: GAGVSQSPSNKVTEKGKDVELRCDPISGHTALYWYRQSLGQGLEFLIYFQGNSAPDKSGLPSDRFSAERTGGSVSTLTIQRTQQEDSAVYLCASSLSRVDEKLFFGSGTQLSVL.

The genes are TRBV29-1 and TRBJ2-3; D gene unclear. Germline values: CDR1 SQVTM, CDR2 ANQGSEA. There are 13 residues in the CDR3. V was pared by 0 bases and J by 4 bases, with 8 bases between. CDR3 residues: CSVEETTSDTQYF. The CDR3 bases are TGCAGCGTTGAAGAAACAACATCAGATACGCAGTATTTT.

The V call is TRBV7-2, the J call TRBJ1-4, with 7 nucleotides matching TRBD1. This CDR3 comprises 15 residues. Germline CDR1 SGHTA, CDR2 FQGNSA. The trim removed 1 base at V and 8 bases at J, leaving 7 bases unmatched. CDR3 in DNA: TGTGCCAGCAGCTTAGGACAGGGATCAAACGAAAAACTGTTTTTT. As protein: CASSLGQGSNEKLFF.

The CDR3: CASSTGENYGYTF. CDR3 nucleotide sequence: TGTGCCAGTAGTACGGGGGAGAACTATGGCTACACCTTC. The chain is built from TRBV19 and TRBJ1-2; perhaps TRBD1 as D (5 bases). In germline, CDR1 is LNHDA, CDR2 SQIVND (reference sequence). Trimming removed 4 bases from V and 2 bases from J, with 8 bases in between. The CDR3 consists of 13 residues. The entire variable domain, with the rest obtained from reference TRBV19 and TRBJ1-2, is as follows: DGGITQSPKYLFRKEGQNVTLSCEQNLNHDAMYWYRQDPGQGLRLIYYSQIVNDFQKGDIAEGYSVSREKKESFPLTVTSAQKNPTAFYLCASSTGENYGYTFGSGTRLTVV.

V and J are TRBV19 and TRBJ2-1; D unresolved. Trimming stripped 4 bases from V and 5 bases from J, with 21 bases between. The CDR3 has 17 amino acids. CDR1 LNHDA and CDR2 SQIVND come from the germline V gene (reference sequence). The CDR3 sequence: CASSRLPGRTSDNEQFF. CDR3 sequence (DNA): TGTGCCAGTAGTAGACTTCCTGGCAGAACCTCGGACAATGAGCAGTTCTTC.

The chain links TRBV6-4 to TRBJ2-7; TRBD1 is a possible D gene (6 bases). Germline CDR1 MRHNA, CDR2 SNTAGT. V was clipped by 8 bases and J by 5 bases, with 19 bases between them. This CDR3 contains 14 residues. The CDR3 DNA reads TGTGCCAGCTCCCCCGATGGACAGAGCAACGAGCAGTACTTC. This sequence encodes CASSPDGQSNEQYF.

The V call is TRBV2, the J call TRBJ2-1; possibly TRBD2 for D (5 bases). Germline loops: CDR1 SNHLY, CDR2 FYNNEI. There are 14 residues in the CDR3. Trimming took 4 bases from V and 6 from J, leaving 13 bases between them. This CDR3 reads CASSVTGSGNEQFF. The CDR3 DNA reads as TGTGCCAGCAGTGTAACGGGGTCGGGCAATGAGCAGTTCTTC.

The rearrangement links TRBV7-2 to TRBJ2-2; no firm D call. Germline-derived CDR1 and CDR2 are SGHTA and FQGNSA. Trimming left V 3 bases short and J 4 bases short, with 3 bases between. CDR3 length equals 12 residues. CDR3 sequence reads: CASSLSTGELFF. In nucleotides, the CDR3 is TGTGCCAGCAGCTTGAGCACCGGGGAGCTGTTTTTT.

This clone came up once. CDR3: CASSLGLVGQDEQFF. CDR3 DNA: TGTGCCAGCAGCTTGGGGTTAGTGGGGCAGGATGAGCAGTTCTTC. The chain uses TRBV5-4 and TRBJ2-1; perhaps TRBD1 as D (5 bases). Trimming stripped 0 bases from V and 8 bases from J, with 15 bases between. Germline assignment: CDR1 SGHNT and CDR2 YYREEE (reference sequence). This CDR3 spans 15 amino acids.

Notes on this clone: Other nucleotide sequences from this sample produce the same CDR3. The V and J genes are TRBV5-4 and TRBJ2-3; TRBD2 agrees at 10 bases. The CDR3 has 17 amino acids. The V and J ends lost 0 bases and 6 bases, in that order; junction bases with no gene match: 10. The germline gives CDR1 SGHNT, CDR2 YYREEE (reference sequence). DNA for the CDR3: TGTGCCAGCAGCTTGGGGGCTAGCGGGAGACTGACGGATACGCAGTATTTT. It encodes CASSLGASGRLTDTQYF.

This chain connects TRBV9 to TRBJ2-3; D gene unclear. Trimming took off 0 bases at V and 0 bases at J, with 11 bases between the two ends. The CDR3 has 16 amino acids. Germline V gene data show CDR1 as SGDLS and CDR2 as YYNGEE. The CDR3, as DNA: TGTGCCAGCAGCGTAGTCGGAGTCAGTAGCACAGATACGCAGTATTTT. Amino acids: CASSVVGVSSTDTQYF. Together with reference TRBV9 and TRBJ2-3, the CDR3 gives the full variable domain: DSGVTQTPKHLITATGQRVTLRCSPRSGDLSVYWYQQSLDQGLQFLIQYYNGEERAKGNILERFSAQQFPDLHSELNLSSLELGDSALYFCASSVVGVSSTDTQYFGPGTRLTVL.

The rearrangement uses TRBV11-2 and TRBJ2-3; D uncertain. Trimming took off 1 base at V and 0 bases at J, with 14 bases between the two ends. The length of the CDR3 is 17 residues. CDR1 is SGHAT, CDR2 FQNNGV, per germline. The CDR3 DNA is TGTGCCAGCAGCTTAGTCCCCAAGGGCCCTAGCACAGATACGCAGTATTTT. Translated: CASSLVPKGPSTDTQYF.

CDR3 in DNA: TGCGCCAGCAGCTTGGAGCTCGGGCAATACAATGAGCAGTTCTTC. Translated: CASSLELGQYNEQFF. This chain uses TRBV5-1 with TRBJ2-1; D unresolved. The CDR3 loop spans 15 amino acids. Between the trimmed V and J ends, which lost 0 bases and 4 bases, there was a span of 11 bases. Looked up from germline, CDR1 is SGHRS and CDR2 is YFSETQ.

V usage is TRBV7-2 and J usage is TRBJ1-5, with 8 bases that match TRBD1. With V trimmed by 5 bases and J by 9 bases, 12 bases remained unmatched. This CDR3 spans 15 amino acids. Germline CDR1 and CDR2: SGHTA and FQGNSA. DNA for the CDR3: TGTGCCAGCAGCCGCGATGTTGCAGGGGGCCGGCCCCAGCATTTT. Its translation: CASSRDVAGGRPQHF.

This chain connects TRBV10-3 to TRBJ2-7; TRBD2 matches 7 bases. V shed 0 bases and J 4 bases; nucleotides not matched to a gene: 9. From germline, CDR1 is ENHRY and CDR2 SYGVKD. The length of the CDR3 is 16 residues. CDR3 amino acids: CAISESKGRALYEQYF. DNA for the CDR3: TGTGCCATCAGTGAGTCGAAAGGGAGGGCCCTGTACGAGCAGTACTTC.

This clone has just a few counts. The CDR3 DNA reads TGTGCCAGCAGTTACTCGTTCGGTGTAGCAGCTTTCTTT. Encoded protein: CASSYSFGVAAFF. This chain joins TRBV6-6 and TRBJ1-1; D gene unclear. Germline assignment: CDR1 MNHNY and CDR2 SVGAGI (reference sequence). Trimming removed 0 bases from V and 10 bases from J, with 12 bases in between. This CDR3 comprises 13 residues.

The V gene is TRBV7-2, the J gene TRBJ2-2; a weak D match, TRBD2 (6 bases). Per germline, CDR1 SGHTA and CDR2 FQGNSA. The CDR3 spans 15 residues. The germline V and J ends were trimmed by 3 bases and 4 bases, with 12 bases remaining between them. The CDR3 sequence: CASSLDSGPTGELFF. The CDR3 DNA sequence: TGTGCCAGCAGCTTGGATAGCGGTCCCACCGGGGAGCTGTTTTTT.

This chain links TRBV5-5 with TRBJ2-7, with 12 bases identical to TRBD2. The junction had 12 bases not matched to a gene; V was cut back by 6 bases and J by 5 bases. CDR1 is SGHKS and CDR2 is YYEKEE in the germline V gene (reference sequence). The CDR3 is 16 residues long. The CDR3 here is CASTMTSGGLLHEQYF. The CDR3 coding sequence is TGTGCCAGCACTATGACTAGCGGGGGCCTCCTACACGAGCAGTACTTC.

V is TRBV28 and J is TRBJ1-1; D is uncertain. Germline loops: CDR1 MDHEN, CDR2 SYDVKM. V was pared by 6 bases and J by 7 bases, with 9 bases between. The CDR3 loop spans 11 amino acids. As DNA, the CDR3 is TGTGCCAGCAGGCTTTGGGATGAAGCTTTCTTT. Protein sequence: CASRLWDEAFF. Looking up the rest from reference TRBV28 and TRBJ1-1 gives the full variable domain: DVKVTQSSRYLVKRTGEKVFLECVQDMDHENMFWYRQDPGLGLRLIYFSYDVKMKEKGDIPEGYSVSREKKERFSLILESASTNQTSMYLCASRLWDEAFFGQGTRLTVV.